This T cell receptor (beta chain) was retrieved from a study of T cells after yellow fever vaccination. Production of TCR cDNA was by 5'RACE template switching, which also added a universal primer site and UMIs. MiXCR, applied by TCRdb to the 5' RACE reads, yields one record per CDR3 protein. The top ten clones hold approximately 0.99% of a sample with 200,000 to 300,000 distinct CDR3 sequences, 6% to 8% of them seen once. V shed 3 bases and J shed 5 bases, with 22 bases lying between them. The CDR3 length is 17 residues. Germline CDR1 SGHRS, CDR2 YFSETQ. This clonotype appeared many times. The target antigen is unknown. Study outcomes and limitations: Repertoires sorted by FACS could include abundant clonotypes that are contaminants from the bulk population. The secondary response was weaker, and its peak arrived faster, on day 5 versus 15. Clonotypes appearing in both CD4 and CD8 compartments existed, and their share was small.

This TCR derives from a man in his thirties or forties who received the YFV17D yellow fever vaccine. J is TRBJ2-3 and V is TRBV5-1, with a possible D match to TRBD1 (6 bases). This sample comprised CD4+ T cells sorted from PBMCs, obtained on the day of the yellow fever booster vaccination. The CDR3: CASSSRWAQGEGDTQYF. In nucleotides, the CDR3 is TGCGCCAGCAGCTCCCGGTGGGCACAGGGAGAGGGAGATACGCAGTATTTT.